This passage covers 16 T cell receptor beta chains from one sample sequenced in a study of blood T cell repertoires in COVID-19. Using immunoSEQ multiplex PCR, the repertoire was profiled, and TCRdb retains in-frame clones only, with some absent. The sample lists 100,000 or so clones, 81% occurring once. Sequences were obtained from peripheral blood. Receptors originate from a man in his 60s with acute or convalescent COVID-19.

This sequence joins TRBV7-9 and TRBJ1-4, with 8 positions matching TRBD1. Germline V lookup: CDR1 SEHNR, CDR2 FQNEAQ (reference sequence). This CDR3 is built from 16 residues. V gave up 0 bases and J gave up 4 bases; unmatched junction bases: 4. This CDR3 is CASSLALTGGNEKLFF. CDR3 nucleotides: TGTGCCAGCAGCTTAGCGCTTACAGGGGGTAATGAAAAACTGTTTTTT.

This clone was observed a few times. The chain has TRBV10-3 and TRBJ1-1; TRBD1 aligns across 9 bases. This CDR3 spans 15 amino acids. The germline V gene has CDR1 ENHRY and CDR2 SYGVKD. Trimming removed 6 bases from V and 3 bases from J; junction bases left unmatched: 8. The CDR3 spells CAIRKTQGADTEAFF. The CDR3, as DNA: TGTGCCATCAGAAAAACACAGGGGGCAGACACTGAAGCTTTCTTT.

This clone was found once. V and J are TRBV19 and TRBJ1-1; maybe TRBD1 (6 bases). With 2 bases removed from V and 1 base from J, the gap between germline ends came to 14 bases. Germline loops: CDR1 LNHDA, CDR2 SQIVND (reference sequence). The CDR3 contains 16 residues. The DNA for the CDR3 is TGTGCCAGTAGTATAAGGCTCGCAGGGGAGAACACTGAAGCTTTCTTT. Its protein product is CASSIRLAGENTEAFF.

The chain employs TRBV5-1 and TRBJ1-1; 9 bases line up with TRBD1. This CDR3 is built from 16 residues. Germline values: CDR1 SGHRS, CDR2 YFSETQ. Germline trimming cut 4 bases from V and 3 bases from J; bases unmatched to any gene: 10. CDR3: CASSLRGDRADTEAFF. DNA for the CDR3: TGCGCCAGCAGCCTACGAGGGGACAGGGCGGACACTGAAGCTTTCTTT.

The genes are TRBV6-1 and TRBJ2-7; 9 nucleotides align to TRBD1. V shed 1 base, J shed 3 bases, and the junction held 4 bases outside the gene matches. The CDR3 length is 15 residues. CDR1 and CDR2 (germline): MNHNS, SASEGT. CDR3 residues: CASSEVLGQGYEQYF. The CDR3 bases are TGTGCCAGCAGTGAAGTCTTGGGACAGGGCTACGAGCAGTACTTC.

The chain uses TRBV7-8 and TRBJ1-1, with TRBD1 matching over 9 bases. This CDR3 is built from 14 residues. With V trimmed by 7 bases and J by 5 bases, 8 bases remained unmatched. Per germline, CDR1 SGHVS and CDR2 FQNEAQ. CDR3 in DNA: TGTGCCAGCACCCGGAAACAGGGGGCTACTGAAGCTTTCTTT. Protein sequence: CASTRKQGATEAFF.

The V call is TRBV24-1, the J call TRBJ2-1; no firm D call. There are 15 residues in the CDR3. V lost 6 bases and J lost 5, with 16 bases in between. Germline CDR1 KGHDR, CDR2 SFDVKD. CDR3 amino acids: CATSPDLRPDNEQFF. CDR3 nucleotide sequence: TGTGCCACCAGTCCCGACCTGCGGCCAGACAATGAGCAGTTCTTC.

Only one count was recorded for this clone. The rearrangement joins TRBV5-1 to TRBJ1-5; 8 bases align to TRBD1. Per the germline V gene, CDR1 is SGHRS and CDR2 is YFSETQ. The CDR3 spans 16 residues. V shed 10 bases and J 5 bases; nucleotides not matched to a gene: 17. The CDR3 sequence: CAEMITRDRHYQPQHF. In nucleotides, the CDR3 is TGCGCCGAAATGATCACTAGGGACAGGCATTATCAGCCCCAGCATTTT.

The table lists this clone with a few counts. The chain couples TRBV11-2 to TRBJ1-2; no clear D gene. The CDR3 spans 13 residues. CDR1 SGHAT and CDR2 FQNNGV come from the germline V gene. V was clipped by 3 bases and J by 4 bases, with 9 bases between them. The CDR3 DNA reads TGTGCCAGCAGCTTCGCTGGCGGCTATGGCTACACCTTC. It specifies CASSFAGGYGYTF.

The J gene is TRBJ1-1, the V gene TRBV5-1; D is unresolved. The germline gives CDR1 SGHRS, CDR2 YFSETQ. Deletions cut 4 bases from V and 1 base from J, with 8 bases between. This CDR3 spans 13 amino acids. CDR3 protein: CASSGVPNTEAFF. CDR3 nucleotide sequence: TGCGCCAGCAGCGGAGTCCCGAACACTGAAGCTTTCTTT.

This sequence joins TRBV27 and TRBJ2-1; 12 bases map to TRBD2. Germline loops: CDR1 MNHEY, CDR2 SMNVEV (reference sequence). This CDR3 contains 15 residues. V dropped 7 bases and J dropped 4; count of bases not matched to a gene: 5. The CDR3, as DNA: TGTGCCAGCACGGTTGGGACTAGCGGGTACAATGAGCAGTTCTTC. Translation: CASTVGTSGYNEQFF.

The chain has TRBV6-2 or TRBV6-3 and TRBJ2-7; the match to TRBD2 covers 12 bases. This CDR3 has 14 amino acids. The trim removed 6 bases at V and 3 bases at J, leaving 3 bases unmatched. Germline CDR1 reads MNHEY; CDR2 reads SVGEGT. The CDR3 DNA reads TGTGCCAGCAGCCTAGCGGGAGGGGGCTACGAGCAGTACGTC. Translated, it gives CASSLAGGGYEQYV.

DNA for the CDR3: TGTGCCACCAGTGACCGCCGTTGGGCCACCGGGGAGCTGTTTTTT. Its translation: CATSDRRWATGELFF. V gene TRBV24-1 combines with J gene TRBJ2-2; D gene unclear. Germline CDR1 reads KGHDR; CDR2 reads SFDVKD. Trimming left V 4 bases short and J 4 bases short, with 12 bases between. This CDR3 is built from 15 residues.

The V and J genes are TRBV3-1 (or the pseudogene TRBV3-2) and TRBJ2-7; 9 bases are shared with TRBD1. CDR3 length equals 14 residues. Germline loops: CDR1 LGHDT, CDR2 YNNKEL (reference sequence). J lost 4 bases, V lost 4 bases, and 5 bases had no gene match. The CDR3 sequence: CASSRDREMYEQYF. The CDR3 DNA follows: TGTGCCAGCAGCCGGGACAGGGAAATGTACGAGCAGTACTTC.

The rearrangement links TRBV27 to TRBJ2-5; 8 nucleotides agree with TRBD1. The trim removed 6 bases at V and 4 bases at J, leaving 10 bases unmatched. The CDR3 is made up of 15 amino acids. Germline V gives CDR1 MNHEY, CDR2 SMNVEV (reference sequence). CDR3 nucleotides: TGTGCCAGCAGCTCCGGACAGGGTTTACGAGAGACCCAGTACTTC. It codes for CASSSGQGLRETQYF.

The chain is built from TRBV29-1 and TRBJ1-1; D not certain. Trimming took off 7 bases at V and 1 base at J, with 13 bases between the two ends. The CDR3 runs 13 residues. CDR1 SQVTM and CDR2 ANQGSEA come from the germline V gene. The CDR3 sequence: CSGRWQENTEAFF. The CDR3 nucleotides read TGCAGCGGAAGATGGCAGGAGAACACTGAAGCTTTCTTT.